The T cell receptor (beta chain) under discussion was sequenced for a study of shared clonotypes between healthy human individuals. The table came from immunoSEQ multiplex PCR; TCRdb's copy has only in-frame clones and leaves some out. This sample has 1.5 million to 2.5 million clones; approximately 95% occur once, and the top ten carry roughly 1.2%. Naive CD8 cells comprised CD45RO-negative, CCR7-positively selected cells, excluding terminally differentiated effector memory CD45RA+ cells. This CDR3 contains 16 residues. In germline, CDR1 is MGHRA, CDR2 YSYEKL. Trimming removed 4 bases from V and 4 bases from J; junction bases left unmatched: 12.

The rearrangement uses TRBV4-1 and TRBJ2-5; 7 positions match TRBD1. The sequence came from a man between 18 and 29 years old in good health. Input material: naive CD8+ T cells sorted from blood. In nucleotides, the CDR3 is TGCGCCAGCAGCCCAACCCACGGACAGGTAGGAGAGACCCAGTACTTC. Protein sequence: CASSPTHGQVGETQYF.